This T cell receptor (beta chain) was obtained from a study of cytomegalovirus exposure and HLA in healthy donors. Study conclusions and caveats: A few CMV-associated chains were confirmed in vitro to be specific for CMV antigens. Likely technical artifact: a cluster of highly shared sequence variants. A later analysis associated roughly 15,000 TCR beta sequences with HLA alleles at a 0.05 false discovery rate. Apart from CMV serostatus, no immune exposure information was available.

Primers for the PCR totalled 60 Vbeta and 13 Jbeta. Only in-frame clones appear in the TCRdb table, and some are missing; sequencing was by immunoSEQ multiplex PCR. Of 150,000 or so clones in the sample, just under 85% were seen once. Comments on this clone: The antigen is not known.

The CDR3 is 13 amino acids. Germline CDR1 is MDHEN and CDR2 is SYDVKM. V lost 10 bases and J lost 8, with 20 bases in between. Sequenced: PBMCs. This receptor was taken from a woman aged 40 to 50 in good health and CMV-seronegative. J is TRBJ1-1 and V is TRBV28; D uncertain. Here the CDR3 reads CATASRLRSEAFF. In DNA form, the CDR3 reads TGTGCCACCGCTTCTCGACTCAGATCGGAAGCTTTCTTT.